The clone carrying this T cell receptor (beta chain) was observed a few times. The source of the sample is a study of cytomegalovirus exposure and HLA in healthy donors. The PCR made use of 60 Vbeta and 13 Jbeta primers. Clones were read by immunoSEQ multiplex PCR, and TCRdb kept only the in-frame ones, dropping some. The data contain 150,000 to 200,000 clones, 70% to 85% of them seen just once; the ten biggest clones take up 3.5% to 5%. The clonotype comes from a woman aged 25 to 39 in good health and CMV-seropositive. Source material: PBMCs.

The CDR3 DNA sequence: TGCGCCAGCAGCTCGGTACGGGGGTACGAGCAGTACTTC. It codes for CASSSVRGYEQYF. V and J are TRBV5-1 and TRBJ2-7; tentative D call: TRBD2 (6 bases). V was cut by 3 bases and J by 4 bases, with 11 bases left in between. The germline V gene has CDR1 SGHRS and CDR2 YFSETQ. The CDR3 runs to 13 residues.